Detailed here is one T cell receptor (beta chain). Its antigen is unknown. Looked up from germline, CDR1 is SGDLS and CDR2 is YYNGEE. CDR3 length equals 17 residues. V shed 0 bases and J 2 bases; nucleotides not matched to a gene: 5. This record belongs to a study of T cell responses to AZD1222 COVID-19 vaccine. Study outcomes and limitations: It should be noted that donors were predominantly white British and more often female, and clonal diversity was possibly underestimated. At baseline, just six AZD1222 recipients tested seropositive.

TCRdb's table, derived via immunoSEQ multiplex PCR, lists solely in-frame clones and lacks some. Of tens of thousands of clones in the sample, around 85% were seen once. Pooled together were second doses at about 4 or about 12 weeks. The chain has TRBV9 and TRBJ1-3, with 10 bases matching TRBD1. Material: peripheral blood, obtained 28 days after the second AZD1222 dose. This receptor was identified in an adult who received the AZD1222 COVID-19 vaccine. CDR3 amino acids: CASSVGDRGGTGNTIYF. CDR3 coding DNA: TGTGCCAGCAGCGTAGGGGACAGGGGAGGCACTGGAAACACCATATATTTT.